Listed below are T cell receptor beta chains from one sample, sequenced in a study of response to subunit inactivated influenza vaccine. One entry per CDR3 protein results from TCRdb running MiXCR on the RT-PCR reads. The data show 300,000 to 350,000 distinct CDR3 sequences, with 21% seen just once and roughly 10% held by the top ten. Sequences were derived from PBMCs from blood, sampled about 19 months after vaccination. The receptors derive from a man in his fifties or sixties who received an inactivated influenza vaccine. The CDR3 runs from the conserved cysteine through the conserved F or W. D genes are given only for firm matches. For some rows the clone size is stated as once, few or many, or as a class when expanded; others skip it.

>TRBD1|few|TRBJ1-2|TRBV11-2
CASSRNRGRMRGYTF
TGTGCCAGCAGCCGCAACAGGGGGCGCATGAGGGGCTACACCTTC
>NA|few|TRBJ1-3|TRBV7-9
CASSSRGAGNTIYF
TGTGCCAGCAGCTCTAGGGGTGCGGGAAACACCATATATTTT
>TRBD2|NA|TRBJ2-3|TRBV4-2
CASTQGLAGALTDTQYF
TGTGCCAGCACCCAGGGACTAGCGGGGGCCCTCACAGATACGCAGTATTTT
>TRBD2|NA|TRBJ2-7|TRBV14
CASSQAPSGTAYEQYF
TGTGCCAGCAGCCAAGCCCCTAGCGGGACTGCCTACGAGCAGTACTTC
>TRBD1|NA|TRBJ1-6|TRBV28
CASSRDRFNSPLHF
TGTGCCAGCAGCCGGGACAGATTTAATTCACCCCTCCACTTT
>TRBD1|NA|TRBJ2-1|TRBV18
CASSPGGTGGSNEQFF
TGTGCCAGCTCACCAGGAGGGACAGGGGGAAGTAATGAGCAGTTCTTC
>NA|many|TRBJ1-1|TRBV7-9
CASSLETGHVEAFF
TGTGCCAGCAGCTTAGAGACAGGACATGTTGAAGCTTTCTTT
>NA|many|TRBJ2-7|TRBV7-9
CASSSGRQSYEQYF
TGTGCCAGCAGCTCTGGGCGACAGTCCTACGAGCAGTACTTC
>NA|few|TRBJ2-7|TRBV12-3/TRBV12-4
CASRFRFYEQYF
TGTGCCAGCAGGTTTCGATTCTACGAGCAGTACTTC
>TRBD1|NA|TRBJ1-6|TRBV27
CASRHMGQGRISGSPLHF
TGTGCCAGCCGCCATATGGGACAGGGGCGCATTAGTGGTTCACCCCTCCACTTT
>TRBD1|NA|TRBJ1-2|TRBV7-3
CASSLTGQGYVYTF
TGTGCCAGCAGCTTAACCGGACAGGGTTATGTCTACACCTTC
>TRBD1|few|TRBJ1-1|TRBV7-2
CASSRFQGQGNTEAFF
TGTGCCAGCAGCCGTTTTCAAGGACAGGGGAACACTGAAGCTTTCTTT
>NA|NA|TRBJ1-1|TRBV29-1
CSVEGRQKTEAFF
TGCAGCGTTGAAGGCCGGCAGAAGACTGAAGCTTTCTTT
>NA|NA|TRBJ1-1|TRBV7-8
CASSSSQNTEAFF
TGTGCCAGCAGCTCAAGTCAGAACACTGAAGCTTTCTTT
>NA|NA|TRBJ1-5|TRBV27
CASSGRGNQPQHF
TGTGCCAGCTCGGGCAGGGGCAATCAGCCCCAGCATTTT
>TRBD1|many|TRBJ1-1|TRBV5-1
CASSATGPNTEAFF
TGCGCCAGCAGCGCGACAGGGCCGAACACTGAAGCTTTCTTT
>NA|NA|TRBJ2-3|TRBV29-1
CSFLSGSTDTQYF
TGCAGCTTTTTGAGCGGAAGCACAGATACGCAGTATTTT
>TRBD1|NA|TRBJ2-5|TRBV10-3
CAISESTGGKETQYF
TGTGCCATCAGTGAGTCGACAGGGGGCAAGGAGACCCAGTACTTC
>NA|many|TRBJ1-1|TRBV11-2
CASSFGTLTEAFF
TGTGCCAGCAGCTTCGGGACTCTCACTGAAGCTTTCTTT
>NA|many|TRBJ1-1|TRBV4-3
CASSLRPADTEAFF
TGCGCCAGCAGCCTTCGACCGGCAGACACTGAAGCTTTCTTT
>NA|NA|TRBJ2-1|TRBV12-3/TRBV12-4
CASRQGAYNEQFF
TGTGCCAGCAGACAGGGTGCCTACAATGAGCAGTTCTTC
>NA|many|TRBJ1-6|TRBV6-5
CASSYFLEDSPLHF
TGTGCCAGCAGTTACTTTCTAGAGGATTCACCCCTCCACTTT
>NA|few|TRBJ2-5|TRBV25-1
CASSESPVPETQYF
TGTGCCAGCAGTGAATCCCCCGTCCCAGAGACCCAGTACTTC
>NA|NA|TRBJ2-2|TRBV29-1
CSVEEGRPTGELFF
TGCAGCGTTGAAGAGGGCCGACCCACCGGGGAGCTGTTTTTT
>NA|NA|TRBJ2-7|TRBV6-1
CASRSTGTNYEQYF
TGTGCCAGCAGATCAACCGGGACGAACTACGAGCAGTACTTC
>TRBD1|NA|TRBJ1-5|TRBV6-2/TRBV6-3
CASTEGQGGNQPQHF
TGTGCCAGCACCGAAGGACAGGGGGGAAATCAGCCCCAGCATTTT
>TRBD1|NA|TRBJ1-1|TRBV10-3
CATGTGGTMGLTEAFF
TGTGCCACGGGGACAGGGGGTACCATGGGCCTCACTGAAGCTTTCTTT
>NA|NA|TRBJ2-1|TRBV7-8
CASSSLGQGVDNEQFF
TGTGCCAGCAGCTCCCTAGGGCAGGGCGTAGACAATGAGCAGTTCTTC
>NA|many|TRBJ1-5|TRBV19
CASGGGSRNQPQHF
TGTGCCAGTGGTGGGGGCTCAAGGAATCAGCCCCAGCATTTT
>TRBD2|few|TRBJ2-1|TRBV6-1
CASSPGLAAPNEQFF
TGTGCCAGCAGCCCGGGACTAGCGGCCCCCAATGAGCAGTTCTTC
>NA|few|TRBJ2-5|TRBV29-1
CSVSGTVKETQYF
TGCAGCGTCTCGGGTACAGTTAAAGAGACCCAGTACTTC
>TRBD1|NA|TRBJ1-1|TRBV20-1
CSARDRPKNNRGPHTEAFF
TGCAGTGCTAGAGACCGACCAAAGAACAACAGGGGTCCCCACACTGAAGCTTTCTTT
>NA|few|TRBJ1-4|TRBV5-1
CASRNPNEKLFF
TGCGCCAGCCGAAATCCTAATGAAAAACTGTTTTTT
>TRBD2|NA|TRBJ2-3|TRBV4-3
CASSQEPAGGSDTQYF
TGCGCCAGCAGCCAAGAACCAGCGGGGGGCTCAGATACGCAGTATTTT
>TRBD1|NA|TRBJ2-5|TRBV7-8
CASSVGQDQETQYF
TGTGCCAGCAGCGTAGGACAGGACCAAGAGACCCAGTACTTC
>NA|few|TRBJ1-2|TRBV13
CASSSNPTGHYGYTF
TGTGCCAGCAGCTCCAACCCTACAGGGCACTATGGCTACACCTTC
>TRBD2|NA|TRBJ2-5|TRBV28
CASSLVLAGGQETQYF
TGTGCCAGCAGTTTAGTTTTGGCGGGGGGCCAAGAGACCCAGTACTTC
>NA|few|TRBJ1-1|TRBV9
CASARTDAEAFF
TGTGCCAGCGCGCGGACCGACGCTGAAGCTTTCTTT
>TRBD1|many|TRBJ1-2|TRBV7-2
CASSTGTGPFYGYTF
TGTGCCAGCAGCACAGGGACAGGGCCCTTCTATGGCTACACCTTC
>TRBD2|NA|TRBJ2-5|TRBV4-1
CASSQALLPRLAGTPHLVTQYF
TGCGCCAGCAGCCAAGCCCTCCTTCCGCGACTAGCGGGGACGCCTCATTTAGTGACCCAGTACTTC
>TRBD1|NA|TRBJ2-7|TRBV19
CASSRLGQGDREQYF
TGTGCCAGTAGCCGGTTGGGGCAGGGGGATCGCGAGCAGTACTTC
>NA|NA|TRBJ1-4|TRBV18
CASSPQETNEKLFF
TGTGCCAGCTCACCACAGGAAACTAATGAAAAACTGTTTTTT
>TRBD2|many|TRBJ2-3|TRBV12-3/TRBV12-4
CASSFFPSGRRDRTDTQYF
TGTGCCAGCAGTTTTTTTCCTAGCGGGAGACGGGATCGCACAGATACGCAGTATTTT
>NA|few|TRBJ1-6|TRBV2
CASSGPGSLASYNSPLHF
TGTGCCAGCAGTGGCCCCGGCAGCCTGGCTTCCTATAATTCACCCCTCCACTTT
>NA|few|TRBJ1-1|TRBV16
CASSQSVLGLNTEAFF
TGTGCCAGCAGCCAATCCGTGTTAGGGCTGAACACTGAAGCTTTCTTT
>NA|NA|TRBJ2-2|TRBV20-1
CSARGRKMTGELFF
TGCAGTGCTAGGGGCAGGAAGATGACCGGGGAGCTGTTTTTT
>NA|many|TRBJ1-1|TRBV9
CASSGRDTEAFF
TGTGCCAGCAGCGGGAGGGACACTGAAGCTTTCTTT
>NA|few|TRBJ2-5|TRBV29-1
CSVVRGAGETQYF
TGCAGCGTTGTTCGGGGGGCTGGTGAGACCCAGTACTTC
>NA|NA|TRBJ2-7|TRBV4-2
CASSQDRRSYEQYF
TGTGCCAGCAGCCAAGATCGGAGATCCTACGAGCAGTACTTC
>NA|NA|TRBJ2-2|TRBV4-3
CASSQVDRPGTGELFF
TGCGCCAGCAGCCAAGTTGATCGGCCGGGGACCGGGGAGCTGTTTTTT
>NA|few|TRBJ1-1|TRBV5-1
CASSLGGWTVWNTEAFF
TGCGCCAGCAGCTTGGGGGGTTGGACAGTATGGAACACTGAAGCTTTCTTT
>NA|few|TRBJ2-7|TRBV20-1
CSARDYREIGYEQYF
TGCAGTGCTAGAGATTACAGGGAAATCGGTTACGAGCAGTACTTC
>NA|many|TRBJ1-1|TRBV6-2/TRBV6-3
CATPEEAMNTEAFF
TGTGCCACCCCTGAGGAGGCCATGAACACTGAAGCTTTCTTT
>TRBD1|many|TRBJ1-4|TRBV6-5
CASSSSGQVYKLFF
TGTGCCAGCAGTTCCTCGGGACAGGTGTACAAACTGTTTTTT
>NA|many|TRBJ1-5|TRBV2
CASSEREGSQSGNQPQHF
TGTGCCAGCAGTGAAAGGGAGGGGAGCCAGAGCGGCAATCAGCCCCAGCATTTT